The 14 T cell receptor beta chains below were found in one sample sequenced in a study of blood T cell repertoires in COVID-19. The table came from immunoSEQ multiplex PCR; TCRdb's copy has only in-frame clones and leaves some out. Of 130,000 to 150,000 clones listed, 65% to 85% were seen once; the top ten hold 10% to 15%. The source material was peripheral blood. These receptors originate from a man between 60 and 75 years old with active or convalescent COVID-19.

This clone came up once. CDR3 bases: TGTGCCAGCAGCTTGGTGCGGGGAAGTAATTCACCCCTCCACTTT. Translation gives CASSLVRGSNSPLHF. The chain has TRBV5-4 and TRBJ1-6; no reliable D call. Trimming shortened V by 0 bases and J by 6 bases, and 10 bases separated the two germline ends. Germline assignment: CDR1 SGHNT and CDR2 YYREEE (reference sequence). CDR3 length: 15 residues.

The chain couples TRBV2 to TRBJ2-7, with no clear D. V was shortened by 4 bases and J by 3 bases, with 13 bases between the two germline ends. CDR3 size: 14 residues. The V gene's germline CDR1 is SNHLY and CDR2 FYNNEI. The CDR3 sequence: CASSAETRNYEQYF. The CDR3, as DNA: TGTGCCAGCAGTGCCGAGACACGTAACTACGAGCAGTACTTC.

DNA for the CDR3: TGTGCCAGCTCACCAGCCAGGGGCTACGAGCAGTACTTC. Protein sequence: CASSPARGYEQYF. The chain carries TRBV18 and TRBJ2-7; TRBD1 is a possible D gene (6 bases). The CDR3 is 13 amino acids. V was shortened by 2 bases and J by 3 bases, with 8 bases between the two germline ends. Germline lookup yields CDR1 KGHSH and CDR2 LQKENI. The variable domain in full, with the rest retrieved from reference TRBV18 and TRBJ2-7, is NAGVMQNPRHLVRRRGQEARLRCSPMKGHSHVYWYRQLPEEGLKFMVYLQKENIIDESGMPKERFSAEFPKEGPSILRIQQVVRGDSAAYFCASSPARGYEQYFGPGTRLTVT.

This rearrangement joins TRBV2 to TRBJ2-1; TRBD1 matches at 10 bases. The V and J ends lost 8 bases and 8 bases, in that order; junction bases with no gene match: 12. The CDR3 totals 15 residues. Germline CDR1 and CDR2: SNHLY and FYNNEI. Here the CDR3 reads CASSPPGTGDDEQFF. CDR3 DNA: TGTGCCAGCTCCCCGCCGGGGACAGGGGATGATGAGCAGTTCTTC.

The chain's CDR3 is CASPRAGRNTGELFF. In nucleotides, the CDR3 is TGTGCCAGCCCGAGGGCGGGACGGAACACCGGGGAGCTGTTTTTT. The chain couples TRBV11-2 to TRBJ2-2, with a tentative D call TRBD2 (6 bases). Germline CDR1 reads SGHAT; CDR2 reads FQNNGV. The CDR3 sequence is 15 residues long. The ends were cut back, 8 bases at V and 1 base at J, with 14 bases in the middle. The variable domain in full, with the rest retrieved from reference TRBV11-2 and TRBJ2-2, is EAGVAQSPRYKIIEKRQSVAFWCNPISGHATLYWYQQILGQGPKLLIQFQNNGVVDDSQLPKDRFSAERLKGVDSTLKIQPAKLEDSAVYLCASPRAGRNTGELFFGEGSRLTVL.

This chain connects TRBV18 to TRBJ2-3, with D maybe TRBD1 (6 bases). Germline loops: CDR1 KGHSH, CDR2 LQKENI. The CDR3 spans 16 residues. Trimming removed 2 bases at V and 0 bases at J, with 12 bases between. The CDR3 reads CASSPRQVTSTDTQYF. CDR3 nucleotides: TGTGCCAGCTCACCAAGACAGGTTACGAGCACAGATACGCAGTATTTT. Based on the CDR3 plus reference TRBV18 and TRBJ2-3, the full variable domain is NAGVMQNPRHLVRRRGQEARLRCSPMKGHSHVYWYRQLPEEGLKFMVYLQKENIIDESGMPKERFSAEFPKEGPSILRIQQVVRGDSAAYFCASSPRQVTSTDTQYFGPGTRLTVL.

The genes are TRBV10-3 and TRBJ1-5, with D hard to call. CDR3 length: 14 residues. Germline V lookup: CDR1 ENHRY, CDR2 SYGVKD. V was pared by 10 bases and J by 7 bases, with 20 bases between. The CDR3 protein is CATREEGGIQPQHF. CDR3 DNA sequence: TGTGCCACAAGGGAGGAGGGCGGTATCCAGCCCCAGCATTTT.

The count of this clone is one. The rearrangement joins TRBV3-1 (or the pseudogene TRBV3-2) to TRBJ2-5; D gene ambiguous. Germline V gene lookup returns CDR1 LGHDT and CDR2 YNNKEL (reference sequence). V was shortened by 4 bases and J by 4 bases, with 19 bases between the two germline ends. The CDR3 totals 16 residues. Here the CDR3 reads CASSLQAVATGETQYF. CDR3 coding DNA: TGTGCCAGCAGCCTGCAAGCCGTCGCGACGGGAGAGACCCAGTACTTC.

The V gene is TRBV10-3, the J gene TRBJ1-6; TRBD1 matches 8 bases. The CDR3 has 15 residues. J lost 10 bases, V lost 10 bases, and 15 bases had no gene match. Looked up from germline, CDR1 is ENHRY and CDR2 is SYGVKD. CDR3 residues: CARDETGDKGSPLHF. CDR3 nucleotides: TGTGCCAGGGACGAGACAGGGGACAAGGGGTCACCCCTCCACTTT.

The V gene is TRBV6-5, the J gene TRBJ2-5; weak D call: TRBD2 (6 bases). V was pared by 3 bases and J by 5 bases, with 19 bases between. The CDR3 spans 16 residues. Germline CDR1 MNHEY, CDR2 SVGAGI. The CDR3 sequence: CASSYRRGGTMETQYF. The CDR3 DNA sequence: TGTGCCAGCAGTTATAGGAGGGGAGGAACAATGGAGACCCAGTACTTC.

The CDR3 coding sequence is TGTGCCACCTTGGTGGGAGGGAACACTGAAGCTTTCTTT. It codes for CATLVGGNTEAFF. This chain links TRBV7-2 with TRBJ1-1; no clear D gene. The CDR3 consists of 13 residues. Germline lookup yields CDR1 SGHTA and CDR2 FQGNSA. Trimming removed 10 bases at V and 1 base at J, with 13 bases between.

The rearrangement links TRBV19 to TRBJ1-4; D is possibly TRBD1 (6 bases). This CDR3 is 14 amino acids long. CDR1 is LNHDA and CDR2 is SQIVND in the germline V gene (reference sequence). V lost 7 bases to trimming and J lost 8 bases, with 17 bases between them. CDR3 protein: CASTNRATGEKLFF. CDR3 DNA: TGTGCCAGTACCAACAGGGCTACAGGAGAAAAACTGTTTTTT.

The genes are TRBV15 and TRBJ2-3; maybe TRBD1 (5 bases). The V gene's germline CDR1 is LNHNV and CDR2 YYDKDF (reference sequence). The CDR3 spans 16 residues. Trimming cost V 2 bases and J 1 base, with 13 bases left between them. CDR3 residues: CATSRLLGQGTDTQYF. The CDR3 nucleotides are TGTGCCACCAGCAGACTCCTAGGACAAGGCACAGATACGCAGTATTTT.

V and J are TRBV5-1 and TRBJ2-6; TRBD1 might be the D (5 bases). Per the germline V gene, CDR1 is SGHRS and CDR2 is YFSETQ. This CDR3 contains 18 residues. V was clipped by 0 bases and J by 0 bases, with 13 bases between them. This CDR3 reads CASSLAWGGSSGANVLTF. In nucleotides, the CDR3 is TGCGCCAGCAGCTTGGCGTGGGGCGGATCCTCTGGGGCCAACGTCCTGACTTTC.